Listed here are 8 T cell receptor beta chains from one sample, sequenced in a study of blood T cell repertoires in COVID-19. The table came from immunoSEQ multiplex PCR; TCRdb's copy has only in-frame clones and leaves some out. The sample lists around 280,000 clones, around 87% seen once, with 1% to 1.5% in the top ten. The sample was peripheral blood. All receptors come from a man in his 70s with acute or convalescent COVID-19.

This clone came up a few times. The rearrangement joins TRBV25-1 to TRBJ2-5, with D tentatively TRBD1 (6 bases). Germline loops: CDR1 MGHDK, CDR2 SYGVNS. The V end was cut by 5 bases, the J end by 5 bases, with 18 bases between. This CDR3 is 15 amino acids long. CDR3 protein: CASSPSGTRGETQYF. CDR3 DNA: TGTGCCAGCAGTCCTAGTGGGACCAGGGGCGAGACCCAGTACTTC.

A note on this clone: In the same sample, other DNA sequences code for this CDR3. This chain uses TRBV3-1 (or the pseudogene TRBV3-2) with TRBJ1-5; perhaps TRBD1 as D (5 bases). Germline CDR1 reads LGHDT; CDR2 reads YNNKEL (reference sequence). The V gene lost 3 bases and the J gene lost 7 bases, with 10 bases spanning the gap. The length of the CDR3 is 13 residues. CDR3 in DNA: TGTGCCAGCAGCCAGGGGCTGGGCCAGCCCCAGCATTTT. Amino acid sequence: CASSQGLGQPQHF.

The chain combines TRBV24-1 with TRBJ2-1; 13 bases agree with TRBD2. CDR1 and CDR2 (germline): KGHDR, SFDVKD. V lost 4 bases and J lost 12; bases outside the gene matches: 8. CDR3 length: 15 residues. The CDR3 spells CATSEAGTSGKVQFF. In nucleotides, the CDR3 is TGTGCCACCAGTGAGGCCGGGACTAGCGGGAAAGTGCAGTTCTTC.

The chain carries TRBV29-1 and TRBJ1-5; a possible D gene is TRBD1 (6 bases). Germline CDR1 is SQVTM and CDR2 is ANQGSEA. The CDR3 has 13 residues. Trimming left V 6 bases short and J 0 bases short, with 9 bases between. The chain's CDR3 is CSVGTRSNQPQHF. The CDR3 coding sequence is TGCAGCGTGGGGACACGTAGCAATCAGCCCCAGCATTTT.

The chain joins TRBV4-1 to TRBJ2-2; D not resolved. The length of the CDR3 is 14 residues. Germline values: CDR1 MGHRA, CDR2 YSYEKL. Trimming took 4 bases from V and 1 from J, leaving 7 bases between them. Written as DNA, the CDR3 is TGCGCCAGCAGCCTAAAGCGGAACACCGGGGAGCTGTTTTTT. As protein: CASSLKRNTGELFF.

The chain is built from TRBV5-6 and TRBJ1-2; 8 positions match TRBD1. This CDR3 has 16 amino acids. The V gene's germline CDR1 is SGHDT and CDR2 YYEEEE. The V and J ends lost 2 bases and 2 bases, in that order; junction bases with no gene match: 8. The CDR3 sequence is CASSLMTGVRNYGYTF. The CDR3 DNA reads TGTGCCAGCAGCTTAATGACAGGGGTGAGGAACTATGGCTACACCTTC.

CDR3 DNA: TGTGCCAGCAGCCCCACCCGGGACAATCATGAGCAGTTCTTC. As protein: CASSPTRDNHEQFF. V usage is TRBV7-2 and J usage is TRBJ2-1, with a tentative D call TRBD1 (6 bases). The V end was cut by 5 bases, the J end by 8 bases, with 16 bases between. This CDR3 region has 14 residues. The germline V gene encodes CDR1 SGHTA and CDR2 FQGNSA.

The chain is built from TRBV5-1 and TRBJ2-6; 7 bases are a match to TRBD1. The length of the CDR3 is 16 residues. Germline V gives CDR1 SGHRS, CDR2 YFSETQ. V shed 4 bases, J shed 0 bases, and the junction held 4 bases outside the gene matches. In DNA form, the CDR3 reads TGCGCCAGCAGCCGTGGGACAGCCTCTGGGGCCAACGTCCTGACTTTC. Amino acid sequence: CASSRGTASGANVLTF.